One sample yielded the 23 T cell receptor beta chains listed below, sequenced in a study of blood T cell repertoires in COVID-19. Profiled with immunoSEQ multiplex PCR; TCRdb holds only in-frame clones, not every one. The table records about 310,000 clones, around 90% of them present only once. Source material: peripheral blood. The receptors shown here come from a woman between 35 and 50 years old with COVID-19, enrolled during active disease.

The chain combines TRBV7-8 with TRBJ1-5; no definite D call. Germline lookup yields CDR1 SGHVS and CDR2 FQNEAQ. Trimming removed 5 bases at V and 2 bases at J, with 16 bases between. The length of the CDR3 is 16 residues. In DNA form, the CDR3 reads TGTGCCAGCAGCCCAGGCAGGATAGAGCGCAATCAGCCCCAGCATTTT. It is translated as CASSPGRIERNQPQHF. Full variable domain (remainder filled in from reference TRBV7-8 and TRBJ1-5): GAGVSQSPRYKVAKRGQDVALRCDPISGHVSLFWYQQALGQGPEFLTYFQNEAQLDKSGLPSDRFFAERPEGSVSTLKIQRTQQEDSAVYLCASSPGRIERNQPQHFGDGTRLSIL.

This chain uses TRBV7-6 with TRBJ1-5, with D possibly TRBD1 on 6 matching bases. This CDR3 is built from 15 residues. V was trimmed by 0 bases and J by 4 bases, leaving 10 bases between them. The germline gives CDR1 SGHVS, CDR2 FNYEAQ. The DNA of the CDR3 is TGTGCCAGCAGCTTAGCAGGCAGGGGAAATCAGCCCCAGCATTTT. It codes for CASSLAGRGNQPQHF. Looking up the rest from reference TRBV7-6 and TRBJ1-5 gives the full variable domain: GAGVSQSPRYKVTKRGQDVALRCDPISGHVSLYWYRQALGQGPEFLTYFNYEAQQDKSGLPNDRFSAERPEGSISTLTIQRTEQRDSAMYRCASSLAGRGNQPQHFGDGTRLSIL.

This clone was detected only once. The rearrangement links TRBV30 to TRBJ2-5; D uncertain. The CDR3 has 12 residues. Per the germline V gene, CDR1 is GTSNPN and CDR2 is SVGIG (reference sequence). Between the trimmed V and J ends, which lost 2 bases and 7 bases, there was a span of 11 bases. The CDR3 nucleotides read TGTGCCTGGAGTACGTTCTCGGGGACCCAGTACTTC. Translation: CAWSTFSGTQYF.

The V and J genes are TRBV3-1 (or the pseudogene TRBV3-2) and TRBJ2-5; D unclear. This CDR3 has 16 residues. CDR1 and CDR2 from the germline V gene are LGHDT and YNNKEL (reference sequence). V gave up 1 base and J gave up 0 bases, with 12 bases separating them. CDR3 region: CASSQGVPDYQETQYF. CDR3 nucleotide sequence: TGTGCCAGCAGCCAAGGTGTACCAGATTACCAAGAGACCCAGTACTTC.

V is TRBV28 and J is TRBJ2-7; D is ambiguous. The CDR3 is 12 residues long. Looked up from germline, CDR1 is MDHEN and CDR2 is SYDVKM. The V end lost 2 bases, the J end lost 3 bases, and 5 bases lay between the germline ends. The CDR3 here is CASSLGSYEQYF. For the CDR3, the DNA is TGTGCCAGCAGTTTAGGTAGCTACGAGCAGTACTTC.

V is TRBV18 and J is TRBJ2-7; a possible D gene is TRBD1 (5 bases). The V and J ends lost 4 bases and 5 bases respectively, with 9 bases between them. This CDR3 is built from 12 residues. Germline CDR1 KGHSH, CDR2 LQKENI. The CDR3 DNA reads TGTGCCAGCTCACTTCTCAGGGACGAGCAGTACTTC. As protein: CASSLLRDEQYF.

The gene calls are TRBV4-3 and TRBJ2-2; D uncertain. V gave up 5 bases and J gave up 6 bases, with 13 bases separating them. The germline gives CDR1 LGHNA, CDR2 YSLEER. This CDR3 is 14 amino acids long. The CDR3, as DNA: TGCGCCAGCAGCGACAAAATATTGGCCGGGGAGCTGTTTTTT. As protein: CASSDKILAGELFF.

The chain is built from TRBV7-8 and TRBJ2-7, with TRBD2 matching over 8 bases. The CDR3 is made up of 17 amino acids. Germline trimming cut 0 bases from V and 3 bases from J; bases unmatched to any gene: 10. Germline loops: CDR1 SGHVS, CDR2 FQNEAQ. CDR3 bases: TGTGCCAGCAGCTTAGCGCCGGGGGGGGCTAAGGTCTACGAGCAGTACTTC. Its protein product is CASSLAPGGAKVYEQYF.

CDR3 coding DNA: TGTGCCAGCAGCTTAGGCAGGGGAAACTACGAGCAGTACTTC. Amino acids: CASSLGRGNYEQYF. The J gene is TRBJ2-7, the V gene TRBV7-2, with D possibly matching TRBD1 (6 bases). V was shortened by 1 base and J by 3 bases, with 10 bases between the two germline ends. This CDR3 spans 14 amino acids. Germline assignment: CDR1 SGHTA and CDR2 FQGNSA. Supplemented by reference TRBV7-2 and TRBJ2-7, the full variable domain reads GAGVSQSPSNKVTEKGKDVELRCDPISGHTALYWYRQSLGQGLEFLIYFQGNSAPDKSGLPSDRFSAERTGGSVSTLTIQRTQQEDSAVYLCASSLGRGNYEQYFGPGTRLTVT.

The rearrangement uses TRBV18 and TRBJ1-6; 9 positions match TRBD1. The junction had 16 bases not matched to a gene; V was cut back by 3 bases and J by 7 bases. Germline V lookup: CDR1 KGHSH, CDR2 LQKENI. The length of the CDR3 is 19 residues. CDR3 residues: CASSPSGTGHLGVNSPLHF. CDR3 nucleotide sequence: TGTGCCAGCTCACCGAGTGGGACAGGGCACTTAGGCGTAAATTCACCCCTCCACTTT.

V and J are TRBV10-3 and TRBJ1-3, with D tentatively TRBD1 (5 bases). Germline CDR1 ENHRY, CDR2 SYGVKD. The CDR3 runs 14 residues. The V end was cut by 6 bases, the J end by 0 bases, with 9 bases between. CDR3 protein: CAISDSNSGNTIYF. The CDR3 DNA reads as TGTGCCATCAGCGACAGTAACTCTGGAAACACCATATATTTT.

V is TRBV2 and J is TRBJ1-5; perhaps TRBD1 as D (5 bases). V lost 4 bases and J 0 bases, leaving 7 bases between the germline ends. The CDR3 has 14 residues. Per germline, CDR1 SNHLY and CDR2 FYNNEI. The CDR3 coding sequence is TGTGCCAGCAGTGTAGGGGATAGCAATCAGCCCCAGCATTTT. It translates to CASSVGDSNQPQHF.

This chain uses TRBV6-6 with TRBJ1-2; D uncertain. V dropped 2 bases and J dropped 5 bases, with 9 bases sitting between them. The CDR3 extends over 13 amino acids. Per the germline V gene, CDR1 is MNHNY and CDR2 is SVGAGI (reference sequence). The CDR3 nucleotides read TGTGCCAGCAGTTACAGTGGACTATATGGCTACACCTTC. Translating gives CASSYSGLYGYTF.

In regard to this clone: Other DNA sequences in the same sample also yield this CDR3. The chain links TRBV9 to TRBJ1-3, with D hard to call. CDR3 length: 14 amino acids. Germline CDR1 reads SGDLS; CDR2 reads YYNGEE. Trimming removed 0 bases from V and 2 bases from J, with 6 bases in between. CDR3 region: CASSVATTGNTIYF. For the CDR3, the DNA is TGTGCCAGCAGCGTAGCCACTACTGGAAACACCATATATTTT.

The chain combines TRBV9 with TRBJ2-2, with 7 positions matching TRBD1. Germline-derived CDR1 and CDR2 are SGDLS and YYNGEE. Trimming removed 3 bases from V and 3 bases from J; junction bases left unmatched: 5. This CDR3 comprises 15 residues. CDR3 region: CASSARGRDTGELFF. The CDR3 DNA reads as TGTGCCAGCAGCGCGAGGGGGCGCGACACCGGGGAGCTGTTTTTT.

The CDR3 spells CASSKRTGTEAFF. CDR3 DNA: TGTGCCAGCAGCAAACGGACAGGGACTGAAGCTTTCTTT. The chain recombines TRBV7-3 with TRBJ1-1; 8 bases fit TRBD1. The junction had 4 bases not matched to a gene; V was cut back by 5 bases and J by 5 bases. Germline values: CDR1 SGHTA, CDR2 FQGTGA. The CDR3 sequence is 13 residues long.

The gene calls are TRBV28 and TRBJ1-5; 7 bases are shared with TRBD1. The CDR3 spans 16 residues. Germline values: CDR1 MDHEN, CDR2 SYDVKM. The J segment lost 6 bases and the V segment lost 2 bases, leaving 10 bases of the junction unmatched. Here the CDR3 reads CASSLRADREGQPQHF. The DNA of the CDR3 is TGTGCCAGCAGTTTAAGGGCAGACAGGGAAGGTCAGCCCCAGCATTTT.

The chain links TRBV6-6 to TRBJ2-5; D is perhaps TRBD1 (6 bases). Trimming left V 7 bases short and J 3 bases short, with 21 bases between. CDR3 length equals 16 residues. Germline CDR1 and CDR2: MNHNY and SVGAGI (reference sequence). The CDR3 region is CASILGDRRHKETQYF. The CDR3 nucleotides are TGTGCCAGCATCCTTGGCGACAGGAGACACAAAGAGACCCAGTACTTC.

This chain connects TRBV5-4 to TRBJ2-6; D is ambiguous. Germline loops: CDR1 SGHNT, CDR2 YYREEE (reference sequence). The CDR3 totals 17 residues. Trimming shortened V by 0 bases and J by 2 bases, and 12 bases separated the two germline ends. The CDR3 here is CASSLDVLNPGANVLTF. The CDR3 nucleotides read TGTGCCAGCAGCTTGGATGTACTAAACCCTGGGGCCAACGTCCTGACTTTC.

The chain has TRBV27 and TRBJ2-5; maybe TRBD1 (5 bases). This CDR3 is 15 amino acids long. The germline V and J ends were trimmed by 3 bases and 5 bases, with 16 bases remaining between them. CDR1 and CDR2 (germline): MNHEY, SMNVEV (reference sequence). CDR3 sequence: CASSFIYRPTETQYF. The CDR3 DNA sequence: TGTGCCAGCAGTTTCATATACAGGCCCACCGAGACCCAGTACTTC.

This chain's CDR3 is CASSRYSPNTGELFF. The CDR3 DNA sequence: TGTGCCAGCTCACGATATAGCCCGAACACCGGGGAGCTGTTTTTT. The chain has TRBV18 and TRBJ2-2; no reliable D call. Germline lookup yields CDR1 KGHSH and CDR2 LQKENI. V lost 4 bases, J lost 0 bases, and 9 bases lay in between. The CDR3 length is 15 residues.

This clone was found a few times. The CDR3 nucleotides read TGTGCCAGCAGTTATATGACAGGGAATCAGCCCCAGCATTTT. Amino acid sequence: CASSYMTGNQPQHF. This chain uses TRBV5-6 with TRBJ1-5; 7 bases are a match to TRBD1. Germline CDR1 reads SGHDT; CDR2 reads YYEEEE. This CDR3 comprises 14 residues. J was trimmed by 4 bases and V by 5 bases; bases with no gene match: 6.

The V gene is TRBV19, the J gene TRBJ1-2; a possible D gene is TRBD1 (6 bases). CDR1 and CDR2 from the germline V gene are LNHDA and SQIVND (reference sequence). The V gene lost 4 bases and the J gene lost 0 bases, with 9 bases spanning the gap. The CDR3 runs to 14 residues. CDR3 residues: CASSRDISNYGYTF. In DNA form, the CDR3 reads TGTGCCAGTAGTAGGGACATATCTAACTATGGCTACACCTTC.